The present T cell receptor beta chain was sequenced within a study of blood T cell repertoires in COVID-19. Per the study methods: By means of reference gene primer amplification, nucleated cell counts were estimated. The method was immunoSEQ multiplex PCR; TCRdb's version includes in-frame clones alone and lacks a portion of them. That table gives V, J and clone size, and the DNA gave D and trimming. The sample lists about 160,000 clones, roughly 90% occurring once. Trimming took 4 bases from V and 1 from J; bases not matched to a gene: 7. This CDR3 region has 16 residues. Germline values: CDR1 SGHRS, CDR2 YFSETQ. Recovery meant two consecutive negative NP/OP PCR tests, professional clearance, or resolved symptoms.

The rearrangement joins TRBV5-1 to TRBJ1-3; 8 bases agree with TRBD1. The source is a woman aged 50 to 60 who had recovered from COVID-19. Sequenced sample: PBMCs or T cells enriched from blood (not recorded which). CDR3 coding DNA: TGCGCCAGCAGCCCAGGACAGGGAGTGTCTGGAAACACCATATATTTT. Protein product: CASSPGQGVSGNTIYF.